The 15 T cell receptor beta chains in this list originate from one sample, sequenced in a study of naive and memory T cell subsets. Both TRBC1 and TRBC2 were covered by a beta constant-region primer of two equimolar oligonucleotides. MiXCR was run by TCRdb on the UMI-ligation and nested PCR reads, yielding one entry per CDR3 protein. The sample has approximately 82,000 distinct CDR3 sequences, 7% seen once; the top ten hold around 1.5%. Sequenced input: central memory CD4+ T cells from blood. These receptors all come from a human donor in good health.

This clonotype was counted at least ten times. The V and J genes are TRBV10-3 and TRBJ1-5; 7 positions agree with TRBD1. Looked up from germline, CDR1 is ENHRY and CDR2 is SYGVKD. Trimming removed 4 bases from V and 3 bases from J; junction bases left unmatched: 6. The CDR3 consists of 15 residues. The CDR3 nucleotides read TGTGCCATCAGTGCAGGGACAGCCTACAATCAGCCCCAGCATTTT. This sequence encodes CAISAGTAYNQPQHF.

The V gene is TRBV7-6, the J gene TRBJ2-2; tentatively, D is TRBD1 (6 bases). Trimming shortened V by 2 bases and J by 7 bases, and 8 bases separated the two germline ends. The CDR3 is 13 residues long. Germline V lookup: CDR1 SGHVS, CDR2 FNYEAQ. The CDR3 DNA is TGTGCCAGCAGCTTACAGGGGCTCGGGGAGCTGTTTTTT. Translated: CASSLQGLGELFF.

The chain recombines TRBV6-2 or TRBV6-3 with TRBJ2-1; D call uncertain. V gave up 3 bases and J gave up 6 bases, with 6 bases separating them. This CDR3 comprises 12 residues. Germline CDR1 is MNHEY and CDR2 is SVGEGT. CDR3 region: CASSYFVNEQFF. CDR3 coding DNA: TGTGCCAGCAGTTATTTCGTCAATGAGCAGTTCTTC.

This clonotype was counted ten times or more. The genes are TRBV9 and TRBJ2-1, with 9 nucleotides matching TRBD2. The CDR3 is 15 amino acids. V lost 0 bases to trimming and J lost 6 bases; unmatched junction nucleotides: 4. CDR1 and CDR2 (germline): SGDLS, YYNGEE. CDR3 bases: TGTGCCAGCAGCGTAGAGGTAGCGGGGGTCAATGAGCAGTTCTTC. Translation: CASSVEVAGVNEQFF.

This clonotype was detected a few times. V usage is TRBV2 and J usage is TRBJ2-2, with D possibly being TRBD2 (5 bases). From germline, CDR1 is SNHLY and CDR2 FYNNEI. The CDR3 sequence is 14 residues long. Trimming stripped 6 bases from V and 4 bases from J, with 12 bases between. For the CDR3, the DNA is TGTGCCAGCAGAGGACTTCTAGGCACCGGGGAGCTGTTTTTT. Residues: CASRGLLGTGELFF.

The V call is TRBV7-9, the J call TRBJ2-7; 12 nucleotides line up with TRBD1. V trimming: 3 bases; J trimming: 5 bases; junction bases outside the gene matches: 5. The germline gives CDR1 SEHNR, CDR2 FQNEAQ (reference sequence). CDR3 length: 15 residues. In DNA, the CDR3 is TGTGCCAGCAGCTTCTCCGGGACAGGGGGCGACGAGCAGTACTTC. It yields the protein CASSFSGTGGDEQYF.

There are many counts of this clonotype. The chain recombines TRBV7-3 with TRBJ1-1; 7 bases agree with TRBD1. CDR3 size: 16 residues. The V and J ends lost 4 bases and 1 base, in that order; junction bases with no gene match: 9. Germline loops: CDR1 SGHTA, CDR2 FQGTGA. In DNA, the CDR3 is TGTGCCAGCAGCTCCCCTGGGGAGGGGGCGAACACTGAAGCTTTCTTT. This codes for CASSSPGEGANTEAFF.

This clonotype was counted many times. The CDR3 sequence: CASSYSWADEAFF. CDR3 coding DNA: TGTGCCAGCAGTTACTCGTGGGCAGATGAAGCTTTCTTT. The chain employs TRBV6-5 and TRBJ1-1, with D unresolved. The CDR3 consists of 13 residues. V was pared by 0 bases and J by 7 bases, with 9 bases between. Per the germline V gene, CDR1 is MNHEY and CDR2 is SVGAGI.

The chain couples TRBV19 to TRBJ1-2; 9 bases map to TRBD1. Looked up from germline, CDR1 is LNHDA and CDR2 is SQIVND (reference sequence). The CDR3 totals 15 residues. V lost 7 bases to trimming and J lost 3 bases; unmatched junction nucleotides: 9. CDR3 coding DNA: TGTGCCAGTAAGCAACCGGGACAGGGAGACTATGGCTACACCTTC. It specifies CASKQPGQGDYGYTF.

A few counts support this clonotype. The chain combines TRBV19 with TRBJ2-1; the D call may be TRBD1 or TRBD2 (5 bases each). This CDR3 contains 16 residues. Germline CDR1 LNHDA, CDR2 SQIVND (reference sequence). V was trimmed by 6 bases and J by 0 bases, leaving 15 bases between them. CDR3 in DNA: TGTGCCAGTAGGGGTTTGGGGGTGTCCTCCTACAATGAGCAGTTCTTC. Translation gives CASRGLGVSSYNEQFF.

The chain joins TRBV2 to TRBJ1-5; a possible D gene is TRBD1 (5 bases). The V end was cut by 6 bases, the J end by 9 bases, with 18 bases between. Germline loops: CDR1 SNHLY, CDR2 FYNNEI. This CDR3 comprises 14 residues. CDR3 protein: CASRGDRPSGPQHF. CDR3 DNA: TGTGCCAGCAGGGGGGACCGGCCGTCGGGGCCCCAGCATTTT.

This clonotype was recorded many times. The chain recombines TRBV7-2 with TRBJ1-1; D gene ambiguous. The germline gives CDR1 SGHTA, CDR2 FQGNSA. Trimming took 5 bases from V and 11 from J, leaving 12 bases between them. The CDR3 loop spans 11 amino acids. Written as DNA, the CDR3 is TGTGCCAGCAGCCCAACCTTAGGGGCTTTCTTT. It specifies CASSPTLGAFF.

At least ten counts were recorded for this clonotype. V and J are TRBV4-3 and TRBJ1-1; tentatively, D is TRBD1 (5 bases). Trimming left V 7 bases short and J 2 bases short, with 17 bases between. This CDR3 has 15 residues. Germline CDR1 and CDR2: LGHNA and YSLEER. In DNA, the CDR3 is TGCGCCAGCACTCTGGGGGTGGGATTTAACACTGAAGCTTTCTTT. As protein: CASTLGVGFNTEAFF.

This clonotype appeared many times. The chain has TRBV9 and TRBJ2-1, with TRBD2 identical over 9 bases. J lost 5 bases, V lost 0 bases, and 15 bases had no gene match. Germline V gene sequence: CDR1 SGDLS, CDR2 YYNGEE. This CDR3 is built from 19 residues. The CDR3 coding sequence is TGTGCCAGCAGCGTAGTTGGCGGGGGGGCCTCGGGGTTAGACAATGAGCAGTTCTTC. Its protein product is CASSVVGGGASGLDNEQFF. Variable domain in full (rest from reference TRBV9 and TRBJ2-1): DSGVTQTPKHLITATGQRVTLRCSPRSGDLSVYWYQQSLDQGLQFLIQYYNGEERAKGNILERFSAQQFPDLHSELNLSSLELGDSALYFCASSVVGGGASGLDNEQFFGPGTRLTVL.

J is TRBJ2-7 and V is TRBV5-4; D is perhaps TRBD1 (6 bases). The CDR3 consists of 16 residues. The germline V and J ends were trimmed by 3 bases and 3 bases, with 19 bases remaining between them. Germline CDR1 and CDR2: SGHNT and YYREEE (reference sequence). The CDR3 loop reads CASSSPGTGTHYEQYF. DNA of the CDR3: TGTGCCAGCAGCTCTCCTGGAACCGGGACACACTACGAGCAGTACTTC.